Each of the 28 T cell receptor beta chains below was sequenced from the same sample in a study of T cell responses to AZD1222 COVID-19 vaccine. Some clones are missing from TCRdb's copy, which holds only in-frame ones; the method was immunoSEQ multiplex PCR. This table holds 84,000 or so clones, about 90% found once. This sample comprised peripheral blood, obtained on day 0 of AZD1222 vaccination. Receptors originate from an adult in good health.

The chain joins TRBV5-1 to TRBJ1-1, with no clear D. V lost 3 bases and J 3 bases, leaving 9 bases between the germline ends. Per germline, CDR1 SGHRS and CDR2 YFSETQ. The CDR3 has 13 residues. The CDR3 here is CASSSGLYTEAFF. CDR3 DNA: TGCGCCAGCAGCTCAGGATTATACACTGAAGCTTTCTTT. The full variable domain, completed using reference TRBV5-1 and TRBJ1-1, is KAGVTQTPRYLIKTRGQQVTLSCSPISGHRSVSWYQQTPGQGLQFLFEYFSETQRNKGNFPGRFSGRQFSNSRSEMNVSTLELGDSALYLCASSSGLYTEAFFGQGTRLTVV.

The V gene is TRBV29-1, the J gene TRBJ1-5, with unresolved D. V lost 4 bases, J lost 5 bases, and 15 bases lay in between. CDR1 is SQVTM, CDR2 ANQGSEA, per germline. The CDR3 covers 14 residues. The CDR3 protein is CSVAEEAADQPQHF. CDR3 sequence (DNA): TGCAGCGTTGCCGAGGAAGCTGCTGATCAGCCCCAGCATTTT. Full variable domain (remainder filled in from reference TRBV29-1 and TRBJ1-5): SAVISQKPSRDICQRGTSLTIQCQVDSQVTMMFWYRQQPGQSLTLIATANQGSEATYESGFVIDKFPISRPNLTFSTLTVSNMSPEDSSIYLCSVAEEAADQPQHFGDGTRLSIL.

The genes are TRBV27 and TRBJ2-2; D is perhaps TRBD2 (7 bases). The CDR3 is 15 residues long. V was clipped by 3 bases and J by 7 bases, with 15 bases between them. Germline V gene sequence: CDR1 MNHEY, CDR2 SMNVEV (reference sequence). The CDR3 here is CASSFRQGRGGELFF. CDR3 nucleotides: TGTGCCAGCAGTTTTAGGCAGGGGAGGGGCGGGGAGCTGTTTTTT.

The chain uses TRBV11-2 and TRBJ1-3; D gene ambiguous. V lost 2 bases, J lost 7 bases, and 21 bases lay in between. The germline CDR1 and CDR2 sequences are SGHAT and FQNNGV. The CDR3 contains 17 residues. CDR3 residues: CASSLRAVAGGFNTIYF. The DNA of the CDR3 is TGTGCCAGCAGCTTACGGGCCGTGGCAGGCGGGTTCAACACCATATATTTT.

The chain combines TRBV28 with TRBJ1-6, with a tentative D call TRBD1 (5 bases). Germline V gene lookup returns CDR1 MDHEN and CDR2 SYDVKM. V was pared by 7 bases and J by 7 bases, with 11 bases between. The CDR3 is made up of 13 amino acids. The CDR3 region has the DNA TGTGCCAGCATCTCAGGGTCGAATTCACCCCTCCACTTT. Translation: CASISGSNSPLHF. Based on the CDR3 plus reference TRBV28 and TRBJ1-6, the full variable domain is DVKVTQSSRYLVKRTGEKVFLECVQDMDHENMFWYRQDPGLGLRLIYFSYDVKMKEKGDIPEGYSVSREKKERFSLILESASTNQTSMYLCASISGSNSPLHFGNGTRLTVT.

This chain uses TRBV28 with TRBJ1-3; D unclear. Germline lookup yields CDR1 MDHEN and CDR2 SYDVKM. Trimming stripped 3 bases from V and 3 bases from J, with 9 bases between. The CDR3 sequence is 14 residues long. CDR3 in amino acids: CASSFAGFGNTIYF. For the CDR3, the DNA is TGTGCCAGCAGTTTTGCCGGGTTTGGAAACACCATATATTTT.

The V gene is TRBV20-1, the J gene TRBJ1-2; D is undetermined. V lost 3 bases and J lost 2, with 10 bases in between. CDR3 length equals 13 residues. CDR1 DFQATT and CDR2 SNEGSKA come from the germline V gene (reference sequence). As DNA, the CDR3 is TGCAGTGCTAGTCCCATTTCCAACTATGGCTACACCTTC. Translating it yields CSASPISNYGYTF.

J is TRBJ1-4 and V is TRBV9; 10 nucleotides match TRBD1. CDR3 length: 13 residues. The germline V gene encodes CDR1 SGDLS and CDR2 YYNGEE. J gave up 10 bases and V 4 bases, and 4 bases lay outside the gene matches. CDR3 loop: CASSPGQGRKLFF. The CDR3 DNA is TGTGCCAGCAGCCCGGGACAGGGGCGAAAACTGTTTTTT.

This clone appeared once. This chain joins TRBV4-3 and TRBJ2-3; D might be TRBD1 (5 bases). This CDR3 comprises 15 residues. Trimming shortened V by 1 base and J by 1 base, and 9 bases separated the two germline ends. CDR1 is LGHNA and CDR2 is YSLEER in the germline V gene. The CDR3 sequence is CASSQGGARTDTQYF. The CDR3 coding sequence is TGCGCCAGCAGCCAAGGGGGCGCCCGCACAGATACGCAGTATTTT.

This chain joins TRBV7-8 and TRBJ2-7; D not resolved. Germline V lookup: CDR1 SGHVS, CDR2 FQNEAQ. V lost 0 bases, J lost 0 bases, and 6 bases lay in between. The CDR3 is 14 residues long. The CDR3 coding sequence is TGTGCCAGCAGCTTAGCAGGGATCTCCTACGAGCAGTACTTC. Translating gives CASSLAGISYEQYF.

This rearrangement joins TRBV6-2 or TRBV6-3 to TRBJ1-2; D remains unclear. Looked up from germline, CDR1 is MNHEY and CDR2 is SVGEGT. The CDR3 sequence is 15 residues long. V was pared by 1 base and J by 3 bases, with 12 bases between. CDR3 sequence (DNA): TGTGCCAGCAGTTACTTTGTGGGGATCGACTATGGCTACACCTTC. Translated, it gives CASSYFVGIDYGYTF.

V and J are TRBV19 and TRBJ1-2, with TRBD1 identical over 7 bases. In germline, CDR1 is LNHDA, CDR2 SQIVND (reference sequence). This CDR3 has 16 residues. V lost 3 bases to trimming and J lost 3 bases; unmatched junction nucleotides: 10. In DNA form, the CDR3 reads TGTGCCAGTAGTATCGGTACAGGGGCATCACACTATGGCTACACCTTC. Protein sequence: CASSIGTGASHYGYTF.

The rearrangement joins TRBV9 to TRBJ2-7, with TRBD1 as a possible D gene (5 bases). Germline V CDR1 and CDR2: SGDLS, YYNGEE. V was trimmed by 0 bases and J by 1 base, leaving 14 bases between them. CDR3 length: 16 amino acids. The CDR3: CASSVGTGGASYEQYF. The CDR3 DNA sequence: TGTGCCAGCAGCGTAGGGACCGGTGGGGCATCCTACGAGCAGTACTTC.

This clone was recorded once. The rearrangement links TRBV10-2 to TRBJ1-2, with 7 bases identical to TRBD1. The germline V gene encodes CDR1 WSHSY and CDR2 SAAADI. The J segment lost 3 bases and the V segment lost 5 bases, leaving 3 bases of the junction unmatched. The CDR3 is 13 residues long. CDR3 sequence: CASSTTGDYGYTF. CDR3 nucleotide sequence: TGCGCCAGCAGTACTACAGGGGACTATGGCTACACCTTC.

The chain has TRBV3-1 (or the pseudogene TRBV3-2) and TRBJ1-1, with D possibly being TRBD1 (5 bases). Trimming cost V 1 base and J 4 bases, with 10 bases left between them. Germline CDR1 LGHDT, CDR2 YNNKEL (reference sequence). The length of the CDR3 is 14 residues. Written as DNA, the CDR3 is TGTGCCAGCAGCCAAGGACACGGGGGCACTGAAGCTTTCTTT. This encodes CASSQGHGGTEAFF.

The chain has TRBV24-1 and TRBJ2-5, with D perhaps TRBD2 (5 bases). V lost 4 bases and J lost 4, with 9 bases in between. The CDR3 has 13 amino acids. Germline V lookup: CDR1 KGHDR, CDR2 SFDVKD. CDR3 bases: TGTGCCACCAGTGAAGGGAGCAGAGAGACCCAGTACTTC. It yields the protein CATSEGSRETQYF.

J is TRBJ2-1 and V is TRBV27; 8 bases line up with TRBD2. Germline CDR1 MNHEY, CDR2 SMNVEV (reference sequence). V dropped 3 bases and J dropped 7; count of bases not matched to a gene: 8. The CDR3 is 15 residues long. The CDR3 reads CASSFDLAGRNEQFF. The DNA for the CDR3 is TGTGCCAGCAGTTTCGACCTAGCGGGTAGGAATGAGCAGTTCTTC.

This clone was recorded only once. The genes are TRBV3-1 (or the pseudogene TRBV3-2) and TRBJ2-1; D unresolved. Germline V CDR1 and CDR2: LGHDT, YNNKEL (reference sequence). The CDR3 loop spans 15 amino acids. V lost 0 bases, J lost 4 bases, and 10 bases lay in between. The CDR3 here is CASSQDLVGYNEQFF. The CDR3 bases are TGTGCCAGCAGCCAAGACCTAGTGGGGTACAATGAGCAGTTCTTC.

The genes are TRBV6-2 or TRBV6-3 and TRBJ1-2; TRBD1 is a possible D gene (5 bases). The CDR3 is made up of 16 amino acids. With 5 bases removed from V and 5 bases from J, the gap between germline ends came to 21 bases. The germline V gene encodes CDR1 MNHEY and CDR2 SVGEGT. The CDR3 protein is CASSTDGGSGWYGYTF. In DNA form, the CDR3 reads TGTGCCAGCAGTACCGACGGGGGGTCGGGATGGTATGGCTACACCTTC.

The V gene is TRBV7-2, the J gene TRBJ2-2; D remains ambiguous. Germline V lookup: CDR1 SGHTA, CDR2 FQGNSA. CDR3 length equals 13 residues. Trimming pared 3 bases from V and 5 bases from J, leaving 7 bases between. CDR3 loop: CASSFGWTGELFF. CDR3 DNA sequence: TGTGCCAGCAGCTTCGGGTGGACCGGGGAGCTGTTTTTT. The full variable domain, completed using reference TRBV7-2 and TRBJ2-2, is GAGVSQSPSNKVTEKGKDVELRCDPISGHTALYWYRQSLGQGLEFLIYFQGNSAPDKSGLPSDRFSAERTGGSVSTLTIQRTQQEDSAVYLCASSFGWTGELFFGEGSRLTVL.

The rearrangement joins TRBV4-3 to TRBJ2-4; D gene uncertain. Germline-derived CDR1 and CDR2 are LGHNA and YSLEER. With 5 bases removed from V and 8 bases from J, the gap between germline ends came to 13 bases. The CDR3 has 13 residues. CDR3 sequence: CASSTLVRDIQYF. The CDR3 nucleotides are TGCGCCAGCAGCACTCTAGTAAGGGACATTCAGTACTTC.

The chain is built from TRBV7-2 and TRBJ2-7, with unresolved D. CDR3 size: 13 residues. V dropped 6 bases and J dropped 4 bases, with 13 bases sitting between them. CDR1 is SGHTA and CDR2 is FQGNSA in the germline V gene. The CDR3 region has the DNA TGTGCCAGCAGTTTTATAGAAAGGTACGAGCAGTACTTC. Protein: CASSFIERYEQYF. Supplemented by reference TRBV7-2 and TRBJ2-7, the full variable domain reads GAGVSQSPSNKVTEKGKDVELRCDPISGHTALYWYRQSLGQGLEFLIYFQGNSAPDKSGLPSDRFSAERTGGSVSTLTIQRTQQEDSAVYLCASSFIERYEQYFGPGTRLTVT.

The CDR3 here is CASSPRGGAADTQYF. The CDR3 DNA follows: TGTGCCAGCAGCCCCCGAGGAGGGGCGGCAGATACGCAGTATTTT. V gene TRBV7-9 combines with J gene TRBJ2-3; TRBD2 is a possible D gene (6 bases). The germline V gene has CDR1 SEHNR and CDR2 FQNEAQ (reference sequence). V lost 5 bases and J 4 bases, leaving 16 bases between the germline ends. The CDR3 is 15 amino acids.

The chain joins TRBV19 to TRBJ1-2, with D perhaps matching TRBD1 (6 bases). From germline, CDR1 is LNHDA and CDR2 SQIVND (reference sequence). The CDR3 covers 14 residues. V gave up 0 bases and J gave up 8 bases, with 13 bases separating them. The CDR3 is CASSIEDSRVGYTF. The CDR3 DNA reads as TGTGCCAGTAGTATAGAGGACAGTCGAGTAGGCTACACCTTC.

The chain links TRBV18 to TRBJ1-5; a possible D gene is TRBD1 (5 bases). The CDR3 totals 14 residues. The germline V and J ends were trimmed by 2 bases and 4 bases, with 9 bases remaining between them. Germline lookup yields CDR1 KGHSH and CDR2 LQKENI. DNA of the CDR3: TGTGCCAGCTCACCAGGATGGGGGAATCAGCCCCAGCATTTT. Translating it yields CASSPGWGNQPQHF.

This chain connects TRBV7-2 to TRBJ1-1; possible D gene TRBD1, 5 bases. Germline CDR1 reads SGHTA; CDR2 reads FQGNSA. CDR3 length: 15 amino acids. The V and J ends lost 5 bases and 0 bases respectively, with 13 bases between them. This CDR3 reads CASSRQGSMNTEAFF. CDR3 bases: TGTGCCAGCAGCCGGCAGGGTTCCATGAACACTGAAGCTTTCTTT. Supplemented by reference TRBV7-2 and TRBJ1-1, the full variable domain reads GAGVSQSPSNKVTEKGKDVELRCDPISGHTALYWYRQSLGQGLEFLIYFQGNSAPDKSGLPSDRFSAERTGGSVSTLTIQRTQQEDSAVYLCASSRQGSMNTEAFFGQGTRLTVV.

V and J are TRBV5-1 and TRBJ2-5, with 11 bases fitting TRBD2. The ends lost 4 bases at V and 3 bases at J; junction bases unmatched: 8. CDR1 is SGHRS, CDR2 YFSETQ, per germline. There are 16 residues in the CDR3. The CDR3 region is CASSGLLAGGEETQYF. The CDR3 bases are TGCGCCAGCAGCGGCCTCCTAGCGGGGGGAGAAGAGACCCAGTACTTC. Full variable domain (rest looked up from reference TRBV5-1 and TRBJ2-5): KAGVTQTPRYLIKTRGQQVTLSCSPISGHRSVSWYQQTPGQGLQFLFEYFSETQRNKGNFPGRFSGRQFSNSRSEMNVSTLELGDSALYLCASSGLLAGGEETQYFGPGTRLLVL.

The chain links TRBV30 to TRBJ1-1; D ambiguous. Trimming left V 0 bases short and J 0 bases short, with 8 bases between. The CDR3 length is 14 residues. CDR1 and CDR2 from the germline V gene are GTSNPN and SVGIG (reference sequence). CDR3 region: CAWSVPTLNTEAFF. CDR3 coding DNA: TGTGCCTGGAGTGTACCAACGCTGAACACTGAAGCTTTCTTT.